The 11 T cell receptor beta chains in this list originate from one sample, sequenced in a study of shared clonotypes between healthy human individuals. The table came from immunoSEQ multiplex PCR; TCRdb's copy has only in-frame clones and leaves some out. This sample carries 470,000 or so clones, over 70% of them seen once, and the ten largest clones take about 13%. Material: PBMCs. Receptor source: a woman aged 40 to 50 in good health. Some clones in this sample may be carry-over from other donors' samples.

The chain combines TRBV18 with TRBJ2-5, with 7 bases lining up with TRBD1. Germline CDR1 and CDR2: KGHSH and LQKENI. This CDR3 is built from 15 residues. Trimming removed 4 bases from V and 1 base from J; junction bases left unmatched: 6. For the CDR3, the DNA is TGTGCCAGCTCACGGACACCAGGGGGCCAAGAGACCCAGTACTTC. This sequence encodes CASSRTPGGQETQYF.

This chain connects TRBV5-8 to TRBJ2-7; 7 bases line up with TRBD2. The V gene's germline CDR1 is SGHTS and CDR2 YDEGEE. V lost 0 bases to trimming and J lost 0 bases; unmatched junction nucleotides: 3. The CDR3 is 15 amino acids. The CDR3 spells CASSLGTSNSYEQYF. Written as DNA, the CDR3 is TGTGCCAGCAGCTTGGGGACTAGTAACTCCTACGAGCAGTACTTC.

This chain connects TRBV2 to TRBJ1-2; TRBD1 might be the D (6 bases). V lost 6 bases and J lost 2, with 16 bases in between. CDR3 length: 15 amino acids. Germline CDR1 reads SNHLY; CDR2 reads FYNNEI. CDR3 in amino acids: CASRETRGLNYGYTF. The CDR3 DNA reads TGTGCCAGCAGAGAGACCAGGGGTCTGAACTATGGCTACACCTTC.

The chain recombines TRBV30 with TRBJ2-7; 7 bases fit TRBD1. The CDR3 runs 12 residues. Germline V gene sequence: CDR1 GTSNPN, CDR2 SVGIG (reference sequence). The V gene end was trimmed by 8 bases and the J gene end by 3 bases; junction bases not matched to a gene: 7. The CDR3 nucleotides are TGTGCCCTACGACAGGGACGCTACGAGCAGTACTTC. It translates to CALRQGRYEQYF.

V is TRBV7-3 and J is TRBJ2-6, with D possibly matching TRBD1 (5 bases). The CDR3 is 19 residues long. Trimming removed 2 bases from V and 0 bases from J, with 17 bases in between. Germline lookup yields CDR1 SGHTA and CDR2 FQGTGA. CDR3 in amino acids: CASSLPGSPLISGANVLTF. CDR3 nucleotide sequence: TGTGCCAGCAGCTTACCAGGGTCCCCTCTTATCTCTGGGGCCAACGTCCTGACTTTC.

This clone was seen a handful of times. In the same sample, other DNA sequences code for this CDR3. The chain combines TRBV2 with TRBJ1-1; D is uncertain. The CDR3 loop spans 11 amino acids. Trimming removed 2 bases at V and 3 bases at J, with 1 base between. In germline, CDR1 is SNHLY, CDR2 FYNNEI. The CDR3 nucleotides read TGTGCCAGCAGTGAATACACTGAAGCTTTCTTT. Translation: CASSEYTEAFF. The whole variable domain, remainder taken from reference TRBV2 and TRBJ1-1, is EPEVTQTPSHQVTQMGQEVILRCVPISNHLYFYWYRQILGQKVEFLVSFYNNEISEKSEIFDDQFSVERPDGSNFTLKIRSTKLEDSAMYFCASSEYTEAFFGQGTRLTVV.

The chain uses TRBV5-1 and TRBJ1-3; 8 nucleotides align to TRBD1. CDR1 is SGHRS and CDR2 is YFSETQ in the germline V gene. CDR3 size: 16 residues. V shed 5 bases, J shed 2 bases, and the junction held 9 bases outside the gene matches. The CDR3 is CASSSNLQGAGNTIYF. The CDR3 DNA sequence: TGCGCCAGCAGTTCGAACCTACAGGGGGCTGGAAACACCATATATTTT. The entire variable domain, with the rest obtained from reference TRBV5-1 and TRBJ1-3, is as follows: KAGVTQTPRYLIKTRGQQVTLSCSPISGHRSVSWYQQTPGQGLQFLFEYFSETQRNKGNFPGRFSGRQFSNSRSEMNVSTLELGDSALYLCASSSNLQGAGNTIYFGEGSWLTVV.

This clone turned up a few times. The chain recombines TRBV7-8 with TRBJ1-1; D is undetermined. The CDR3 has 13 amino acids. CDR1 is SGHVS, CDR2 FQNEAQ, per germline. V lost 5 bases and J 3 bases, leaving 10 bases between the germline ends. The CDR3 is CASSPNGDTEAFF. The DNA of the CDR3 is TGTGCCAGCAGCCCTAATGGGGACACTGAAGCTTTCTTT. Drawing the rest from reference TRBV7-8 and TRBJ1-1, the complete variable domain is GAGVSQSPRYKVAKRGQDVALRCDPISGHVSLFWYQQALGQGPEFLTYFQNEAQLDKSGLPSDRFFAERPEGSVSTLKIQRTQQEDSAVYLCASSPNGDTEAFFGQGTRLTVV.

The gene calls are TRBV30 and TRBJ2-7; D is possibly TRBD2 (6 bases). Germline values: CDR1 GTSNPN, CDR2 SVGIG (reference sequence). The length of the CDR3 is 17 residues. The V end lost 3 bases, the J end lost 6 bases, and 27 bases lay between the germline ends. This CDR3 reads CAWSVSILADGRSEQYF. In DNA form, the CDR3 reads TGTGCCTGGAGCGTGAGTATCCTTGCGGACGGGAGATCCGAGCAGTACTTC.

V gene TRBV5-1 combines with J gene TRBJ2-2, with 9 bases lining up with TRBD1. Germline CDR1 and CDR2: SGHRS and YFSETQ. The CDR3 runs 15 residues. V gave up 4 bases and J gave up 4 bases; unmatched junction bases: 5. The DNA of the CDR3 is TGCGCCAGCAGCGGGGACAGGGCCTCCACCGGGGAGCTGTTTTTT. Its protein product is CASSGDRASTGELFF.

This clone appeared a single time. The gene calls are TRBV6-1 and TRBJ2-1; a possible D gene is TRBD2 (6 bases). The V end lost 1 base, the J end lost 7 bases, and 14 bases lay between the germline ends. CDR1 MNHNS and CDR2 SASEGT come from the germline V gene. The CDR3 has 15 residues. The CDR3 region is CASSEEGGVLNEQFF. The CDR3 DNA reads as TGTGCCAGCAGTGAAGAGGGAGGCGTTCTTAATGAGCAGTTCTTC.